The rows below give T cell receptor beta chains drawn from one sample of a study of T cells in Graves' hyperthyroidism and ophthalmopathy. TCRdb processed the multiplex PCR reads anew with MiXCR; each CDR3 protein has one entry. The table records over 400,000 distinct CDR3 sequences, 20% to 25% of them present only once. Specimen: blood. The origin of the receptors is a woman aged 70-85 years with Graves' ophthalmopathy. Each CDR3 is given with its conserved first and last residue. A D gene is named only where the DNA matches it firmly. Clone size is shown for a subset of rows, as once, few, many or a class of expanded clone.

CDR3aa	CDR3nt	j_gene	abundance	v_gene	d_gene
CSASPAPRAYEQYF	TGCAGTGCTAGTCCCGCGCCACGGGCCTACGAGCAGTACTTC	TRBJ2-7	once	TRBV20-1	.
CATSEHGQGPYNEQFF	TGTGCCACCAGTGAACACGGACAGGGGCCCTACAATGAGCAGTTCTTC	TRBJ2-1	.	TRBV24-1	TRBD1
CASPTPSSSHWETQYF	TGTGCCAGCCCCACCCCATCTAGCTCCCATTGGGAGACCCAGTACTTC	TRBJ2-5	few	TRBV6-1	.
CSAPMGSTPTDTQYF	TGCAGTGCCCCAATGGGGAGTACGCCGACAGATACGCAGTATTTT	TRBJ2-3	.	TRBV20-1	.
CSARGQNREKLFF	TGCAGTGCTAGGGGTCAGAATCGGGAAAAACTGTTTTTT	TRBJ1-4	.	TRBV20-1	.
CASSRGSGEAFF	TGTGCCAGCAGCAGGGGTAGCGGTGAAGCTTTCTTT	TRBJ1-1	.	TRBV12-3/TRBV12-4	.
CASSLEEPKQGRYSTDTQYF	TGTGCCAGCAGCTTAGAGGAGCCAAAACAGGGAAGATATAGCACAGATACGCAGTATTTT	TRBJ2-3	many	TRBV12-3/TRBV12-4	.
CSARGTGRQTEKLFF	TGCAGTGCTAGGGGAACAGGGAGACAAACTGAAAAACTGTTTTTT	TRBJ1-4	.	TRBV20-1	.
CASSSTGTSHNEQFF	TGCGCCAGCAGCTCTACCGGGACTAGTCACAATGAGCAGTTCTTC	TRBJ2-1	.	TRBV5-1	TRBD2
CASSRTGFSRYGYTF	TGTGCCAGCAGTCGTACAGGGTTCTCGCGTTATGGCTACACCTTC	TRBJ1-2	.	TRBV6-1	.
CASSLAGTGGDTQYF	TGCGCCAGCAGCTTAGCCGGGACAGGGGGAGATACGCAGTATTTT	TRBJ2-3	few	TRBV5-1	TRBD1
CASSQDRAGPSNEQFF	TGTGCCAGCAGCCAAGATAGAGCCGGTCCTTCCAATGAGCAGTTCTTC	TRBJ2-1	few	TRBV3-1	.
CASSTGDIGELFF	TGCGCCAGCAGCACCGGGGACATTGGGGAGCTGTTTTTT	TRBJ2-2	few	TRBV5-1	.
CASSLWGQYQETQYF	TGTGCCAGCAGTTTATGGGGGCAGTACCAAGAGACCCAGTACTTC	TRBJ2-5	few	TRBV28	.
CASSRGGGLYGYTF	TGTGCCAGCAGCAGAGGTGGGGGGCTATATGGCTACACCTTC	TRBJ1-2	few	TRBV7-2	.
CSARGDRGDNSPLHF	TGCAGTGCTAGAGGGGACAGGGGGGATAATTCACCCCTCCACTTT	TRBJ1-6	.	TRBV20-1	TRBD1
CASSATLGQGSSQPQHF	TGTGCCAGCAGTGCGACACTGGGACAGGGGTCGAGTCAGCCCCAGCATTTT	TRBJ1-5	.	TRBV6-1	TRBD1
CASSTVAGEQFF	TGTGCCAGCAGTACAGTGGCGGGAGAGCAGTTCTTC	TRBJ2-1	.	TRBV25-1	.
CASSLRGGLLNTGELFF	TGTGCCAGCAGTTTACGGGGGGGACTCTTGAACACCGGGGAGCTGTTTTTT	TRBJ2-2	few	TRBV27	TRBD2
CASSFGLFTDTQYF	TGTGCCAGCAGTTTTGGACTTTTCACAGATACGCAGTATTTT	TRBJ2-3	.	TRBV12-3/TRBV12-4	.
CASIRFGGQGSSYEQYF	TGCGCCAGCATTAGGTTTGGGGGACAGGGTTCCTCCTACGAGCAGTACTTC	TRBJ2-7	few	TRBV10-2	TRBD1
CASSYHRGSGRETQYF	TGTGCCAGCAGTTACCACCGGGGGAGCGGGAGAGAGACCCAGTACTTC	TRBJ2-5	.	TRBV6-5	TRBD2
CASSSTGREGYTF	TGTGCCAGCAGCTCCACAGGCCGGGAGGGCTACACCTTC	TRBJ1-2	.	TRBV3-1	.